This TCR beta chain was recorded in a study of blood T cell repertoires in COVID-19. Study as a whole: Samples taken during acute and convalescent COVID-19 were collected in the United States, Italy and Spain. Nucleic acid was either cDNA or gDNA, and it came from T cells, B-cell-depleted T cells, or PBMCs.

Authors' methods: Estimates of nucleated cell counts were drawn from the amplification of reference gene primers. TCRdb's copy holds only in-frame clones and misses some; the assay was immunoSEQ multiplex PCR. V, J and clone size reflect that table, while D and trimming were determined from the DNA. The sample includes roughly 34,000 clones, approximately 87% seen only once; the top ten take about 9.4%. J lost 2 bases, V lost 4 bases, and 7 bases had no gene match. In germline, CDR1 is SGHRS, CDR2 YFSETQ. The CDR3 spans 17 residues. The sequence derives from an elderly man with active COVID-19. The sample comprised peripheral blood. The V call is TRBV5-1, the J call TRBJ1-6, with 9 bases aligning to TRBD1. DNA of the CDR3: TGCGCCAGCAGCCTCCAAACAGGGGGCGCCTATAATTCACCCCTCCACTTT. Amino acid sequence: CASSLQTGGAYNSPLHF.